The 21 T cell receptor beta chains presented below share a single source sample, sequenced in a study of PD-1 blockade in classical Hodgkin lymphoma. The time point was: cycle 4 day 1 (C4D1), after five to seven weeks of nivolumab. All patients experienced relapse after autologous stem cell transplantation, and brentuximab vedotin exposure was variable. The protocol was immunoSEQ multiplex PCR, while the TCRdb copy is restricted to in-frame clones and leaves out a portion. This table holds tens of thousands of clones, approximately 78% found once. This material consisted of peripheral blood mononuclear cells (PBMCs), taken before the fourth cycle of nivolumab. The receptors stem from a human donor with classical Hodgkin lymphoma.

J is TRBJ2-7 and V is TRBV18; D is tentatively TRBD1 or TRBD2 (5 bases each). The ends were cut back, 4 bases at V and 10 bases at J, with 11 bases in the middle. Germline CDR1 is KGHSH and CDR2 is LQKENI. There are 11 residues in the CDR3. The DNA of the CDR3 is TGTGCCAGCTCACGGGACGGCTCTCAGTACTTC. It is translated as CASSRDGSQYF.

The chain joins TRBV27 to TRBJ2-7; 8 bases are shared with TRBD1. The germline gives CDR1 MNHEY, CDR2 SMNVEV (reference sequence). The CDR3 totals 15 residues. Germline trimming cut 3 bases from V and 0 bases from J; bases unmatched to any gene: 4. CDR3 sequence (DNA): TGTGCCAGCAGTTTTTACAGGGGGAGCTCCTACGAGCAGTACTTC. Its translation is CASSFYRGSSYEQYF.

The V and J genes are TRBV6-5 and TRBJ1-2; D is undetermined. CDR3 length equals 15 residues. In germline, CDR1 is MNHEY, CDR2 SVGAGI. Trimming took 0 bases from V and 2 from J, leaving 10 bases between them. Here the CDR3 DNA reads TGTGCCAGCAGTTACTCGATAACGGGGAACTATGGCTACACCTTC. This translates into CASSYSITGNYGYTF.

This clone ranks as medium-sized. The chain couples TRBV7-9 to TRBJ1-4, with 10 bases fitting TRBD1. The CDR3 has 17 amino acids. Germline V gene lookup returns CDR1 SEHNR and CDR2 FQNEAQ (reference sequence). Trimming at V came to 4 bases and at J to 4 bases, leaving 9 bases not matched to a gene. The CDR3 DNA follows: TGTGCCAGCAGCTCACGGACAGGGGGAACGAGTAATGAAAAACTGTTTTTT. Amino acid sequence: CASSSRTGGTSNEKLFF.

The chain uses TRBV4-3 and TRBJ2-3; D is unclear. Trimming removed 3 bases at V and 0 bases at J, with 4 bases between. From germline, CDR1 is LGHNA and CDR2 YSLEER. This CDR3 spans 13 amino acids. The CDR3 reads CASSHQSTDTQYF. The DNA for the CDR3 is TGCGCCAGCAGCCACCAAAGCACAGATACGCAGTATTTT.

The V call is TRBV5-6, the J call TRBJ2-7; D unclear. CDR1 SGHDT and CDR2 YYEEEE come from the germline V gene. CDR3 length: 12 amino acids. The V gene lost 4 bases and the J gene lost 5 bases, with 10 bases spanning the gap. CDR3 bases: TGTGCCAGCAGCCTCCTTCGACACGAGCAGTACTTC. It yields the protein CASSLLRHEQYF.

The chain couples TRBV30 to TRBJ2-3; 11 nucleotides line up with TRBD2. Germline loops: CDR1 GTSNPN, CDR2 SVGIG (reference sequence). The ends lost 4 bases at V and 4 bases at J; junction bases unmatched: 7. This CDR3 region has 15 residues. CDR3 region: CAWMGLAGGPDTQYF. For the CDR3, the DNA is TGTGCCTGGATGGGTCTAGCGGGAGGCCCAGATACGCAGTATTTT. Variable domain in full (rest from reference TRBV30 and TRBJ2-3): SQTIHQWPATLVQPVGSPLSLECTVEGTSNPNLYWYRQAAGRGLQLLFYSVGIGQISSEVPQNLSASRPQDRQFILSSKKLLLSDSGFYLCAWMGLAGGPDTQYFGPGTRLTVL.

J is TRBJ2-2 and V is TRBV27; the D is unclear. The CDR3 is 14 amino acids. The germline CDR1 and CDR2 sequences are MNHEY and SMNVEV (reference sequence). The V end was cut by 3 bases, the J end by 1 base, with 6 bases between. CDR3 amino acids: CASSLWENTGELFF. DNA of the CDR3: TGTGCCAGCAGTTTGTGGGAGAACACCGGGGAGCTGTTTTTT.

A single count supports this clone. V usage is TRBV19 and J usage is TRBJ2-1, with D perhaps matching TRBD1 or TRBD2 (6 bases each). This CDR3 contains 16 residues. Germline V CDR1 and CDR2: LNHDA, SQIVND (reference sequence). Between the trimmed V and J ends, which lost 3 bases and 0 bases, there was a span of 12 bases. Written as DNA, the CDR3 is TGTGCCAGTAGTATTCGGGGGCCGAGCTCCTACAATGAGCAGTTCTTC. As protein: CASSIRGPSSYNEQFF.

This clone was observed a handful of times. DNA for the CDR3: TGTGCCAGCAACCCACGGGGACACTTAAACTATGGCTACACCTTC. Translation gives CASNPRGHLNYGYTF. The chain joins TRBV9 to TRBJ1-2, with a tentative D call TRBD1 (6 bases). Germline V lookup: CDR1 SGDLS, CDR2 YYNGEE. Trimming removed 6 bases at V and 2 bases at J, with 17 bases between. CDR3 length: 15 amino acids.

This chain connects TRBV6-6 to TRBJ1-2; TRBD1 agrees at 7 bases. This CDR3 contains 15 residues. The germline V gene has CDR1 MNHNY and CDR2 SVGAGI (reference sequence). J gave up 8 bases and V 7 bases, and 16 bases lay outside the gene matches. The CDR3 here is CASINPTGIDRGYTF. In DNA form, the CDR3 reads TGTGCCAGCATCAACCCGACAGGGATCGACCGGGGCTACACCTTC.

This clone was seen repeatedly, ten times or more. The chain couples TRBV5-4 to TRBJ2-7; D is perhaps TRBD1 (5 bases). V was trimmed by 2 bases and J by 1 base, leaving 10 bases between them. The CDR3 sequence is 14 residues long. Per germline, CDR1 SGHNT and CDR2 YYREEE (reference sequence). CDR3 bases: TGTGCCAGCAGCTTTGATCAGGGATCCTACGAGCAGTACTTC. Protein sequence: CASSFDQGSYEQYF.

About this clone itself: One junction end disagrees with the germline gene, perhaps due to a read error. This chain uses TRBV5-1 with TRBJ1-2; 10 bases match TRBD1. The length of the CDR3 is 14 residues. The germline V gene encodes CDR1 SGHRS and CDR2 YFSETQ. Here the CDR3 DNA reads TGCGCCAGCAGTTTGGGACAGGGGCGCTATGGCTACACCTTC. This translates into CASSLGQGRYGYTF.

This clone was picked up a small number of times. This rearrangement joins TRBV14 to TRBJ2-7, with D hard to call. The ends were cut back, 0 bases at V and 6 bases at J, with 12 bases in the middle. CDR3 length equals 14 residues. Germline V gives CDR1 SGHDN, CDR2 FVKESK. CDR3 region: CASSQDTASLEQYF. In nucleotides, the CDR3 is TGTGCCAGCAGCCAAGATACAGCGTCCCTCGAGCAGTACTTC.

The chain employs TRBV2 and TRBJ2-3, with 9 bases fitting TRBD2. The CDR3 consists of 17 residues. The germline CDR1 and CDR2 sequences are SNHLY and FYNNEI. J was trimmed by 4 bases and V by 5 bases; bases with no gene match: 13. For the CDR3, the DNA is TGTGCCAGCAGTCCCCACTCCGCGGGAGGGCCCCCAGATACGCAGTATTTT. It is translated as CASSPHSAGGPPDTQYF.

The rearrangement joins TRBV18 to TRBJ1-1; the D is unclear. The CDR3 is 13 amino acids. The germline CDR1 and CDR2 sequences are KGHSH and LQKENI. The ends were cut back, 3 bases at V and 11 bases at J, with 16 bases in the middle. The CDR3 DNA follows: TGTGCCAGCTCACCCCGGGATGAGTTTGGGGCTTTCTTT. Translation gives CASSPRDEFGAFF.

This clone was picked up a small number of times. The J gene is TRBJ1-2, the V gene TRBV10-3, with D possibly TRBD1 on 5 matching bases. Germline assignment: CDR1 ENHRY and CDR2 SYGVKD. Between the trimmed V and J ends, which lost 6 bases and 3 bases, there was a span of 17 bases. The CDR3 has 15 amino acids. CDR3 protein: CAISPRSGPDYGYTF. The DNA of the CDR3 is TGTGCCATCAGCCCCCGGTCAGGGCCCGACTATGGCTACACCTTC.

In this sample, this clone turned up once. The CDR3 sequence is CASSVNQGYEQYF. Written as DNA, the CDR3 is TGTGCCAGCAGCGTGAACCAGGGTTACGAGCAGTACTTC. V gene TRBV9 combines with J gene TRBJ2-7; D is possibly TRBD1 (5 bases). Germline V gene lookup returns CDR1 SGDLS and CDR2 YYNGEE. Trimming removed 2 bases at V and 4 bases at J, with 10 bases between. The CDR3 sequence is 13 residues long.

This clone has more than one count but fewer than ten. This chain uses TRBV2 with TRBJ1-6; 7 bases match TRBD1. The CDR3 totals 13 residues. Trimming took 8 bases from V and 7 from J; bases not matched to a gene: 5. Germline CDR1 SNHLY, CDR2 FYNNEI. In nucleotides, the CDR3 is TGTGCCAGCCTGGGACAGCAAAATTCACCCCTCCACTTT. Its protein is CASLGQQNSPLHF.

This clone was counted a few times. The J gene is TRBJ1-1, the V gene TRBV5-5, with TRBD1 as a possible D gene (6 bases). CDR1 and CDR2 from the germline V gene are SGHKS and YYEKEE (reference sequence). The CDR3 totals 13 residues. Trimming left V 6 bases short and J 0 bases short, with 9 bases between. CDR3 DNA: TGTGCCAGCACCAGGGGAGTGAACACTGAAGCTTTCTTT. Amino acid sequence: CASTRGVNTEAFF.

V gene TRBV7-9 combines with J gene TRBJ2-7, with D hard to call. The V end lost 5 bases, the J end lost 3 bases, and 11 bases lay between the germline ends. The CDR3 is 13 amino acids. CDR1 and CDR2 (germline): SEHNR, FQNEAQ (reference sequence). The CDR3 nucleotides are TGTGCCAGCAGCCCCGGACGGAACTACGAGCAGTACTTC. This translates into CASSPGRNYEQYF.